Each of the 10 T cell receptor beta chains below was sequenced from the same sample in a study of T cell repertoires in cytomegalovirus infection. TCRdb ran MiXCR on the reads and lists one entry per CDR3 protein. The sample includes 350,000 to 450,000 distinct CDR3 sequences, 15% to 20% of them seen just once. Sample: PBMCs. Source of these receptors: a human donor in good health (CMV status not recorded). Some clones in this sample may be carry-over from other donors' samples.

This clonotype has ten or more counts. V gene TRBV7-9 combines with J gene TRBJ2-7; D gene ambiguous. Between the trimmed V and J ends, which lost 5 bases and 2 bases, there was a span of 19 bases. The CDR3 consists of 16 residues. Looked up from germline, CDR1 is SEHNR and CDR2 is FQNEAQ (reference sequence). CDR3 in DNA: TGTGCCAGCAGCAACACCCTCATGACACCTCCCTACGAGCAGTACTTC. Protein product: CASSNTLMTPPYEQYF.

This clonotype showed up just once. The J gene is TRBJ2-3, the V gene TRBV4-3; D is unclear. The CDR3 loop spans 15 amino acids. The germline V gene encodes CDR1 LGHNA and CDR2 YSLEER. The V and J ends lost 4 bases and 1 base respectively, with 12 bases between them. DNA for the CDR3: TGCGCCAGCAGCCGAACAGAAGTGGGCACAGATACGCAGTATTTT. Translation gives CASSRTEVGTDTQYF.

The V call is TRBV4-2, the J call TRBJ1-5, with 8 bases matching TRBD1. Germline values: CDR1 LGHNA, CDR2 YNFKEQ. V lost 1 base and J lost 4; bases outside the gene matches: 6. The CDR3 covers 16 residues. The CDR3 nucleotides are TGTGCCAGCAGCCAAGGCCCTCGGACAGGGAATCAGCCCCAGCATTTT. Protein: CASSQGPRTGNQPQHF.

This clonotype came up many times. V is TRBV7-9 and J is TRBJ1-1; unclear D gene. This CDR3 spans 14 amino acids. The V end was cut by 1 base, the J end by 3 bases, with 9 bases between. Germline loops: CDR1 SEHNR, CDR2 FQNEAQ (reference sequence). CDR3 bases: TGTGCCAGCAGCTTAGGGAGGTCGGACACTGAAGCTTTCTTT. It is translated as CASSLGRSDTEAFF. Using reference TRBV7-9 and TRBJ1-1 for the parts outside the CDR3, the full variable domain is DTGVSQNPRHKITKRGQNVTFRCDPISEHNRLYWYRQTLGQGPEFLTYFQNEAQLEKSRLLSDRFSAERPKGSFSTLEIQRTEQGDSAMYLCASSLGRSDTEAFFGQGTRLTVV.

This clonotype appeared a few times. This sequence joins TRBV27 and TRBJ2-1; D unclear. In germline, CDR1 is MNHEY, CDR2 SMNVEV (reference sequence). This CDR3 spans 14 amino acids. Trimming left V 5 bases short and J 10 bases short, with 18 bases between. CDR3 sequence (DNA): TGTGCCAGCAGTCCTCCAGCCCCAAGCGTGGAGCAGTTCTTC. Translated: CASSPPAPSVEQFF.

V and J are TRBV7-2 and TRBJ2-5; unclear D gene. Between the trimmed V and J ends, which lost 2 bases and 4 bases, there was a span of 11 bases. Germline lookup yields CDR1 SGHTA and CDR2 FQGNSA. The CDR3 runs to 14 residues. The CDR3 nucleotides read TGTGCCAGCAGCTTACGAGGATTCGGAGAGACCCAGTACTTC. The encoded protein is CASSLRGFGETQYF.

The chain employs TRBV5-6 and TRBJ2-7, with D unclear. The CDR3 is 14 amino acids. Deletions cut 1 base from V and 0 bases from J, with 8 bases between. The V gene's germline CDR1 is SGHDT and CDR2 YYEEEE. The CDR3 sequence: CASSLTLFSYEQYF. The CDR3 bases are TGTGCCAGCAGCTTGACGCTATTCTCCTACGAGCAGTACTTC.

The CDR3 DNA is TGCGCCAGCAGTCAATTGGGGGATCTATCACCCCTCCACTTT. Translating it yields CASSQLGDLSPLHF. The genes are TRBV23-1 and TRBJ1-6; possible D gene TRBD1, 5 bases. TRBV23-1 is sorted into the ORF group, with uncertain function. The V end lost 1 base, the J end lost 10 bases, and 11 bases lay between the germline ends. This CDR3 spans 14 amino acids.

This clonotype was counted a few times. The chain uses TRBV7-9 and TRBJ1-1; D gene ambiguous. Germline V gives CDR1 SEHNR, CDR2 FQNEAQ (reference sequence). The CDR3 covers 14 residues. The V and J ends lost 4 bases and 4 bases respectively, with 13 bases between them. As DNA, the CDR3 is TGTGCCAGCAGCTCCCTCAAGAGGAGCACTGAAGCTTTCTTT. Its protein product is CASSSLKRSTEAFF. Full variable domain (outside the CDR3, taken from reference TRBV7-9 and TRBJ1-1): DTGVSQNPRHKITKRGQNVTFRCDPISEHNRLYWYRQTLGQGPEFLTYFQNEAQLEKSRLLSDRFSAERPKGSFSTLEIQRTEQGDSAMYLCASSSLKRSTEAFFGQGTRLTVV.

The rearrangement uses TRBV7-2 and TRBJ1-4; weak D call: TRBD1 (6 bases). This CDR3 region has 14 residues. Germline assignment: CDR1 SGHTA and CDR2 FQGNSA. V lost 3 bases to trimming and J lost 7 bases, with 12 bases between them. Here the CDR3 reads CASSFQVTGEKLFF. The CDR3 DNA is TGTGCCAGCAGCTTCCAGGTGACAGGTGAAAAACTGTTTTTT.